This TCR beta chain derives from a study of T cells in tuberculosis. Across the whole study: Samples predate treatment or fall within its first 7 days.

CDR1 is SQVTM and CDR2 is ANQGSEA in the germline V gene. CDR3 length: 13 amino acids. V lost 3 bases and J lost 0, with 9 bases in between. As regards this clone: The antigen is undetermined.

This sample's time point: new active TB diagnosis, blood taken before or within 7 days of starting treatment. Study-level results: A GMM-specific repertoire classifier reached about 85% accuracy, AUROC roughly 0.87. The TCR-beta difference was not significant; alpha differences partly reflected length.

Clones were read by immunoSEQ multiplex PCR, and TCRdb kept only the in-frame ones, dropping some. The sample shows about 50,000 clones, about 96% of them seen only once. The V and J genes are TRBV29-1 and TRBJ2-7; D perhaps matches TRBD2 (6 bases). This specimen consisted of PBMCs, obtained at tuberculosis diagnosis. The TCR was taken from an adult with tuberculosis. The DNA for the CDR3 is TGCAGCGTTGAGGGCGGGGACTCCTACGAGCAGTACTTC. Its translation is CSVEGGDSYEQYF.